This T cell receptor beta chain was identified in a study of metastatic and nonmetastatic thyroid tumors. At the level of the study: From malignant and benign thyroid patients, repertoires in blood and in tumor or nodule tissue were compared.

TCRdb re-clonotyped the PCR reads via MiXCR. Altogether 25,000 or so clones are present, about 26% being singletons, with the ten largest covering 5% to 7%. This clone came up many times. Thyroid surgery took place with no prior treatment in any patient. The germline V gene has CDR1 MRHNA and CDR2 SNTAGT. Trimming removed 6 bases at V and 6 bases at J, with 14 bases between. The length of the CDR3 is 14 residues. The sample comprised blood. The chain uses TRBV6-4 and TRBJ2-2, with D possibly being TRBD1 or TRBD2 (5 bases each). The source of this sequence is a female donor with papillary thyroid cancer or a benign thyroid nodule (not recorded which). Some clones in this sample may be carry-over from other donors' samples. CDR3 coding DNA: TGTGCCAGCAGCCTAGATGGGGGTGCCGGGGAGCTGTTTTTT. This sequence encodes CASSLDGGAGELFF.